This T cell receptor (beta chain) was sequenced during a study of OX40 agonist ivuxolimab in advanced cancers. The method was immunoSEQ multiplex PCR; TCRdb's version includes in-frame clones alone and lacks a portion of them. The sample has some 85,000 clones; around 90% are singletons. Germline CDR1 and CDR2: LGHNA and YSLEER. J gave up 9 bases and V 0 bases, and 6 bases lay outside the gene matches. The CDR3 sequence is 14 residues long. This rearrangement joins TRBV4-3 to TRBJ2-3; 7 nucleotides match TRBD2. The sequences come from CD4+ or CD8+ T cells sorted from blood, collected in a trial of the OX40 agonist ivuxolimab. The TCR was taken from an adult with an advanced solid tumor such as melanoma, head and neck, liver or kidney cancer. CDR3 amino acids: CASSQETGGRTQYF. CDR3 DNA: TGCGCCAGCAGCCAAGAAACCGGCGGGAGAACGCAGTATTTT.